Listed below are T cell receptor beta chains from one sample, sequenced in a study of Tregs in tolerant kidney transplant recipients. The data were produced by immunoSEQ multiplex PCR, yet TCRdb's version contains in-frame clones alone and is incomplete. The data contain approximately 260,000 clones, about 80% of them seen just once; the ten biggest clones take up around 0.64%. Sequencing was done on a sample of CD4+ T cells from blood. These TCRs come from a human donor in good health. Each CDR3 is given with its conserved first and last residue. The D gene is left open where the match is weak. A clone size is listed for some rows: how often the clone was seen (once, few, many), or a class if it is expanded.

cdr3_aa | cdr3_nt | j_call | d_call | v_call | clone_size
CASSSDGGPYQETQYF | TGCGCCAGCAGCAGCGACGGGGGCCCGTACCAAGAGACCCAGTACTTC | TRBJ2-5 | . | TRBV5-1 | .
CASSRTGAGGNTIYF | TGTGCCAGTAGCCGGACAGGGGCGGGTGGAAACACCATATATTTT | TRBJ1-3 | TRBD1 | TRBV19 | .
CASRDTGELFF | TGTGCCAGCAGGGACACCGGGGAGCTGTTTTTT | TRBJ2-2 | . | TRBV6-5 | .
CASSGDRPHEAFF | TGTGCCAGCAGTGGCGACAGGCCCCATGAAGCTTTCTTT | TRBJ1-1 | . | TRBV6-5 | .
CASSHLHEQYF | TGTGCCAGCAGTCACCTTCACGAGCAGTACTTC | TRBJ2-7 | . | TRBV6-5 | .
CASSWADTDTQYF | TGTGCCAGCAGTTGGGCGGACACAGATACGCAGTATTTT | TRBJ2-3 | . | TRBV6-5 | few
CASSFNRDRNEKLFF | TGTGCCAGCAGTTTCAACAGGGACCGAAATGAAAAACTGTTTTTT | TRBJ1-4 | . | TRBV27 | once
CASSQGGFRNTEAFF | TGCGCCAGCAGCCAGGGGGGGTTTCGGAACACTGAAGCTTTCTTT | TRBJ1-1 | TRBD1 | TRBV5-1 | once
CASSQGASAGGNEQFF | TGCGCCAGCAGCCAAGGAGCGAGCGCGGGTGGCAATGAGCAGTTCTTC | TRBJ2-1 | . | TRBV4-1 | .
CASSQVLKGTGELFF | TGCGCCAGCAGCCAAGTACTCAAGGGCACCGGGGAGCTGTTTTTT | TRBJ2-2 | . | TRBV4-1 | few
CASSPQGSSGNTIYF | TGTGCCAGCAGTCCACAGGGCAGCTCTGGAAACACCATATATTTT | TRBJ1-3 | . | TRBV6-5 | .
CASRGQGGAEAFF | TGTGCCAGCAGGGGACAGGGCGGGGCTGAAGCTTTCTTT | TRBJ1-1 | TRBD1 | TRBV27 | once
CASRLKQEAFF | TGTGCCAGCAGACTGAAGCAGGAAGCTTTCTTT | TRBJ1-1 | . | TRBV6-5 | .
CASSVGGDIMNTEAFF | TGTGCCAGCAGCGTAGGAGGGGACATCATGAACACTGAAGCTTTCTTT | TRBJ1-1 | . | TRBV9 | .
CASSSRDRGYGYTF | TGTGCCAGCAGTTCAAGGGACAGGGGCTATGGCTACACCTTC | TRBJ1-2 | TRBD1 | TRBV27 | .
CASSRTGLASYEQYF | TGTGCCAGCAGCAGGACAGGGCTGGCGTCCTACGAGCAGTACTTC | TRBJ2-7 | TRBD1 | TRBV5-8 | .
CASRPGQGNTGELFF | TGTGCCAGTAGACCGGGACAGGGGAACACCGGGGAGCTGTTTTTT | TRBJ2-2 | TRBD1 | TRBV19 | .
CASSPPPGPGGTEAFF | TGTGCCAGCTCACCGCCTCCGGGCCCCGGAGGGACTGAAGCTTTCTTT | TRBJ1-1 | . | TRBV18 | .
CASSPTGRASGEQFF | TGTGCCAGCAGTCCCACAGGGAGAGCCTCCGGTGAGCAGTTCTTC | TRBJ2-1 | . | TRBV6-5 | .
CASSYLGGYTF | TGTGCCAGCAGTTACCTTGGAGGCTACACCTTC | TRBJ1-2 | . | TRBV6-6 | .
CASSSEGTAGYEAFF | TGTGCCAGCAGCTCCGAGGGGACAGCAGGCTACGAAGCTTTCTTT | TRBJ1-1 | TRBD1 | TRBV11-1 | many
CASSLSRQGTDTQYF | TGTGCCAGCAGCTTATCTCGGCAGGGCACAGATACGCAGTATTTT | TRBJ2-3 | . | TRBV11-2 | few
CASSPGGNCGYTF | TGTGCCAGCTCTCCGGGGGGTAACTGTGGCTACACCTTC | TRBJ1-2 | . | TRBV18 | .
CASSPQKTGRDTQYF | TGTGCCAGCTCACCCCAAAAGACAGGGCGTGATACGCAGTATTTT | TRBJ2-3 | TRBD1 | TRBV18 | .
CASSVDLRNTEAFF | TGTGCCAGCAGCGTAGATTTGAGGAACACTGAAGCTTTCTTT | TRBJ1-1 | . | TRBV9 | once
CASSSGQFTEAFF | TGTGCCAGCAGCTCGGGACAGTTCACTGAAGCTTTCTTT | TRBJ1-1 | TRBD1 | TRBV11-2 | .